The 24 T cell receptor beta chains below all came from one sample that was sequenced in a study of blood T cell repertoires in COVID-19. Here immunoSEQ multiplex PCR was the method, and the copy in TCRdb shows in-frame clones only, minus some. This table has some 120,000 clones, about 86% appearing once. Sequences were obtained from peripheral blood. These receptors originate from a man older than 75 with active or convalescent COVID-19.

The chain couples TRBV5-6 to TRBJ1-1, with TRBD1 as a possible D gene (5 bases). The CDR3 runs to 15 residues. V shed 1 base and J shed 0 bases, with 10 bases lying between them. Per the germline V gene, CDR1 is SGHDT and CDR2 is YYEEEE. CDR3 in DNA: TGTGCCAGCAGCTTGTTTGCAGGGATGAACACTGAAGCTTTCTTT. Its translation is CASSLFAGMNTEAFF.

As for this clone: One end of the junction varies from germline; a read error may be responsible. CDR3 bases: TGTGCCAGTAGTAATAAAGGACAGCTCACAAATACGCAGTATTTT. Protein product: CASSNKGQLTNTQYF. This rearrangement joins TRBV19 to TRBJ2-3, with D perhaps matching TRBD1 (6 bases). Germline assignment: CDR1 LNHDA and CDR2 SQIVND (reference sequence). The CDR3 extends over 15 amino acids.

V usage is TRBV28 and J usage is TRBJ1-2; 10 positions agree with TRBD1. The CDR3 loop spans 16 amino acids. Per the germline V gene, CDR1 is MDHEN and CDR2 is SYDVKM. Losses at the gene ends were 7 bases for V and 0 bases for J; bases not matched to a gene: 8. CDR3 protein: CASIWGQGLANYGYTF. The CDR3 nucleotides read TGTGCCAGCATTTGGGGACAGGGGTTGGCTAACTATGGCTACACCTTC.

This sequence joins TRBV19 and TRBJ2-3; D call uncertain. The germline V and J ends were trimmed by 5 bases and 1 base, with 10 bases remaining between them. Germline-derived CDR1 and CDR2 are LNHDA and SQIVND (reference sequence). CDR3 size: 14 residues. The CDR3: CASSEAMGTDTQYF. The CDR3 DNA follows: TGTGCCAGTAGTGAGGCGATGGGCACAGATACGCAGTATTTT.

This clone showed up just once. The germline gene is not matched at one end of the junction; a read error may be the cause. This chain joins TRBV30 and TRBJ1-1, with a tentative D call TRBD1 (6 bases). Germline V gene lookup returns CDR1 GTSNPN and CDR2 SVGIG (reference sequence). The CDR3 runs to 13 residues. The CDR3 bases are TGTGCCTGGAGTGAGGGGGTGAACCCTGAAGCTTTCTTT. It codes for CAWSEGVNPEAFF.

This rearrangement joins TRBV6-6 to TRBJ1-6; D remains unclear. V was pared by 0 bases and J by 6 bases, with 6 bases between. Germline V gives CDR1 MNHNY, CDR2 SVGAGI (reference sequence). The CDR3 loop spans 14 amino acids. The CDR3 region has the DNA TGTGCCAGCAGTTACTCTGAGAGTAATTCACCCCTCCACTTT. This codes for CASSYSESNSPLHF.

The count of this clone is one. This chain connects TRBV5-3 to TRBJ2-1; 8 bases line up with TRBD1. TRBV5-3 is known as an ORF, though its function is uncertain. Germline trimming cut 4 bases from V and 4 bases from J; bases unmatched to any gene: 7. This CDR3 comprises 15 residues. The CDR3 spells CARSTRDRRYNEQFF. DNA of the CDR3: TGTGCCAGAAGCACCCGGGACAGGCGTTACAATGAGCAGTTCTTC.

The chain links TRBV6-5 to TRBJ2-2; D perhaps matches TRBD1 (6 bases). Trimming cost V 5 bases and J 6 bases, with 13 bases left between them. The germline gives CDR1 MNHEY, CDR2 SVGAGI. This CDR3 is built from 14 residues. CDR3 nucleotide sequence: TGTGCCAGCAGTAAACAGGGAGTATCCGGGGAGCTGTTTTTT. Translation: CASSKQGVSGELFF.

This rearrangement joins TRBV2 to TRBJ2-5; 10 bases map to TRBD2. Per germline, CDR1 SNHLY and CDR2 FYNNEI. This CDR3 has 16 amino acids. Trimming cost V 4 bases and J 1 base; bases outside gene matches: 6. The CDR3 DNA sequence: TGTGCCAGCAGTGGCATGGCTAGCGGGGGCCAAGAGACCCAGTACTTC. Protein sequence: CASSGMASGGQETQYF.

The rearrangement links TRBV28 to TRBJ2-1; 8 bases match TRBD1. V was pared by 8 bases and J by 4 bases, with 10 bases of the junction left unmatched. In germline, CDR1 is MDHEN, CDR2 SYDVKM. The CDR3 loop spans 15 amino acids. CDR3 nucleotide sequence: TGTGCCAGCGAATCAGGGGGCGCTGGGTACAATGAGCAGTTCTTC. Amino acid sequence: CASESGGAGYNEQFF.

The chain carries TRBV2 and TRBJ1-1; D perhaps matches TRBD1 (6 bases). Deletions cut 8 bases from V and 0 bases from J, with 10 bases between. CDR1 and CDR2 from the germline V gene are SNHLY and FYNNEI. The CDR3 covers 13 residues. The CDR3 nucleotides read TGTGCCAGCCATACAGGGTTGAACACTGAAGCTTTCTTT. It specifies CASHTGLNTEAFF.

The V and J genes are TRBV18 and TRBJ2-1; D not resolved. Germline CDR1 is KGHSH and CDR2 is LQKENI. This CDR3 comprises 17 residues. V lost 0 bases and J 1 base, leaving 13 bases between the germline ends. The CDR3 nucleotides are TGTGCCAGCTCACCACCGTCTCGCGTCCGGTCCTACAATGAGCAGTTCTTC. It codes for CASSPPSRVRSYNEQFF.

The rearrangement joins TRBV27 to TRBJ1-1; possibly TRBD1 for D (5 bases). The CDR3 spans 13 residues. V lost 6 bases and J 1 base, leaving 9 bases between the germline ends. Per the germline V gene, CDR1 is MNHEY and CDR2 is SMNVEV (reference sequence). Here the CDR3 reads CASRLTANTEAFF. CDR3 DNA: TGTGCCAGCAGATTGACAGCGAACACTGAAGCTTTCTTT.

A single count supports this clone. The chain has TRBV28 and TRBJ2-5; TRBD1 agrees at 9 bases. J was trimmed by 4 bases and V by 5 bases; bases with no gene match: 5. The CDR3 has 14 amino acids. Germline V gene sequence: CDR1 MDHEN, CDR2 SYDVKM. The CDR3 coding sequence is TGTGCCAGCAGTCCGGGGGACAGGGCAGAGACCCAGTACTTC. Amino acids: CASSPGDRAETQYF. The full variable domain, with the rest looked up from reference TRBV28 and TRBJ2-5, is DVKVTQSSRYLVKRTGEKVFLECVQDMDHENMFWYRQDPGLGLRLIYFSYDVKMKEKGDIPEGYSVSREKKERFSLILESASTNQTSMYLCASSPGDRAETQYFGPGTRLLVL.

A single count supports this clone. In DNA, the CDR3 is TGTGCCAGCTCACCTGGGACTCTTAGCTCCTACGAGCAGTACTTC. It codes for CASSPGTLSSYEQYF. This chain uses TRBV18 with TRBJ2-7, with D maybe TRBD2 (6 bases). The V gene's germline CDR1 is KGHSH and CDR2 LQKENI. The CDR3 spans 15 residues. Trimming stripped 3 bases from V and 0 bases from J, with 12 bases between.

This clone was observed a single time. The V and J genes are TRBV7-2 and TRBJ1-1; no reliable D call. The CDR3 totals 15 residues. V lost 3 bases, J lost 0 bases, and 11 bases lay in between. CDR1 and CDR2 (germline): SGHTA, FQGNSA. The CDR3 DNA reads TGTGCCAGCAGCTTTACGACGGGGATGAACACTGAAGCTTTCTTT. Protein: CASSFTTGMNTEAFF.

This clone was seen a few times. This chain uses TRBV5-6 with TRBJ1-1; no reliable D call. V shed 0 bases and J shed 1 base, with 7 bases lying between them. Germline-derived CDR1 and CDR2 are SGHDT and YYEEEE. The CDR3 runs 14 residues. The CDR3 protein is CASSLVFRNTEAFF. The CDR3 nucleotides are TGTGCCAGCAGCTTGGTCTTCAGGAACACTGAAGCTTTCTTT.

In this sample, this clone turned up a few times. This rearrangement joins TRBV2 to TRBJ1-2, with TRBD1 matching over 8 bases. Trimming cost V 6 bases and J 2 bases; bases outside gene matches: 5. The CDR3 covers 14 residues. CDR1 is SNHLY and CDR2 is FYNNEI in the germline V gene. CDR3 sequence: CASSDRGGNYGYTF. CDR3 bases: TGTGCCAGCAGCGACAGGGGAGGCAACTATGGCTACACCTTC. The full variable domain, in which reference TRBV2 and TRBJ1-2 provide the parts outside the CDR3, is EPEVTQTPSHQVTQMGQEVILRCVPISNHLYFYWYRQILGQKVEFLVSFYNNEISEKSEIFDDQFSVERPDGSNFTLKIRSTKLEDSAMYFCASSDRGGNYGYTFGSGTRLTVV.

The gene calls are TRBV9 and TRBJ1-1; TRBD1 aligns across 8 bases. CDR1 and CDR2 from the germline V gene are SGDLS and YYNGEE. The CDR3 spans 16 residues. The V gene end was trimmed by 0 bases and the J gene end by 0 bases; junction bases not matched to a gene: 4. CDR3 region: CASSVGTGIMNTEAFF. The CDR3 nucleotides read TGTGCCAGCAGCGTAGGGACAGGGATCATGAACACTGAAGCTTTCTTT.

The chain recombines TRBV27 with TRBJ2-2; 10 bases match TRBD1. Trimming at V came to 3 bases and at J to 8 bases, leaving 6 bases not matched to a gene. CDR3 size: 15 residues. Germline CDR1 is MNHEY and CDR2 is SMNVEV (reference sequence). The CDR3 nucleotides are TGTGCCAGCAGTTTGCAGACAGGGGGCTCGGGGGAGCTGTTTTTT. Its translation: CASSLQTGGSGELFF.

This sequence joins TRBV5-1 and TRBJ2-7, with 7 positions matching TRBD1. Germline CDR1 reads SGHRS; CDR2 reads YFSETQ. The CDR3 covers 13 residues. Unmatched junction bases numbered 4, after V lost 5 bases and J lost 2 bases. The CDR3 protein is CASRRTGPYEQYF. CDR3 in DNA: TGCGCCAGCAGGCGGACAGGCCCCTACGAGCAGTACTTC.

The chain couples TRBV7-9 to TRBJ2-2, with D unresolved. The CDR3 is 18 amino acids. Looked up from germline, CDR1 is SEHNR and CDR2 is FQNEAQ (reference sequence). V was shortened by 2 bases and J by 2 bases, with 18 bases between the two germline ends. The CDR3 DNA reads TGTGCCAGCAGCTTACCCCCCTTAGAGGTACTCAACACCGGGGAGCTGTTTTTT. It translates to CASSLPPLEVLNTGELFF.

The chain carries TRBV4-3 and TRBJ1-6, with a tentative D call TRBD1 (6 bases). Trimming stripped 0 bases from V and 6 bases from J, with 12 bases between. Germline CDR1 LGHNA, CDR2 YSLEER. There are 16 residues in the CDR3. DNA for the CDR3: TGCGCCAGCAGCCAAGATTGGCAGGGGACTAATTCACCCCTCCACTTT. Protein: CASSQDWQGTNSPLHF.

V and J are TRBV5-1 and TRBJ2-1; 9 nucleotides agree with TRBD2. V lost 2 bases, J lost 9 bases, and 9 bases stayed unmatched. The CDR3 sequence is 15 residues long. From germline, CDR1 is SGHRS and CDR2 YFSETQ. The CDR3 coding sequence is TGCGCCAGCAGCTTTACCTACCTTAGCGGGGGTGAGCAGTTCTTC. This encodes CASSFTYLSGGEQFF.